This T cell receptor beta chain is from a study of cytomegalovirus exposure and HLA in healthy donors (dated by TCRdb to 2017 to 2019). With regard to the full study: The approximately 710 repertoires of the first cohort and the 110 or so validation repertoires were produced on the same platform, according to a later analysis. Along with the approximately 650-subject first cohort, a separate validation cohort of over a hundred different subjects was used. To predict cytomegalovirus infection status, the study combined high-throughput TCR immunosequencing, statistical association of individual TCRs with disease status, and machine learning. The study was designed to test whether signatures of past pathogen exposure could be identified by cataloging public T cell receptors.

Here V drops 0 bases and J drops 3 bases, and the junction holds 6 bases not matched to any gene. The CDR3 starts with the cysteine, ends with the phenylalanine, and has 16 residues. Just CDR3 DNA is preserved here, 48 bases in frame from base 1. CDR1 and CDR2, per the germline V gene, are LGHNT and FRNRAP. The donors were included in the validation cohort of approximately 130 subjects, a group kept apart from the roughly 700-subject first cohort. Details on this clone: It has no known antigen specificity. No base qualities exist here, and no much larger clone lies one base off it.

Library method: the immunoSEQ multiplex PCR assay. The authors processed their data as follows. A statistical classification framework was built for diagnosing cytomegalovirus status from the catalog of TCR beta chain sequences. In TCRdb, the immuneACCESS table is reduced to in-frame sequences with V and J assigned. These tables do not hold every clone; where another copy was compared, an unresolved V gene accounts for under half, and the others remain unexplained. V, J and clone size were drawn from that table, and D and trimming were deduced from the DNA. This sample gives tens of thousands of clones in total; 85% to 95% of them show up just once. The ten largest make up approximately 2.1% of the sample. The full study reports these points: The classifier was reported to diagnose cytomegalovirus status with high specificity and sensitivity in both the original and validation cohorts. All 120 or so repertoires were used to score co-occurrence in the validation cohort in a later analysis, because that analysis had no HLA typing for the cohort. The study gave a list of more than 150 TCR beta chains associated with cytomegalovirus. The authors suggested that the approach could potentially be generalized to other disease states and immunological phenotypes. In vitro tests confirmed that a few of the cytomegalovirus-associated TCR beta chains recognize cytomegalovirus antigens. In a later analysis, TCRs clustered in the first cohort were found to also tend to co-occur in the 130 or so validation repertoires, with 94% of cluster scores above 0. While some public TCRs were present in many individuals, most TCR sequences turned up only very rarely across donors.

The chain is encoded by TRBV12-5 joined to TRBJ2-5, with 8 bases matching TRBD1. The receptor was isolated from a woman aged 18-30 years in good health and CMV-seronegative. Sequences were obtained from PBMCs. The CDR3 here reads CASGLVPPGGKETQYF. The DNA sequence is TGTGCTAGTGGTTTGGTACCGCCAGGGGGCAAAGAGACCCAGTACTTC.